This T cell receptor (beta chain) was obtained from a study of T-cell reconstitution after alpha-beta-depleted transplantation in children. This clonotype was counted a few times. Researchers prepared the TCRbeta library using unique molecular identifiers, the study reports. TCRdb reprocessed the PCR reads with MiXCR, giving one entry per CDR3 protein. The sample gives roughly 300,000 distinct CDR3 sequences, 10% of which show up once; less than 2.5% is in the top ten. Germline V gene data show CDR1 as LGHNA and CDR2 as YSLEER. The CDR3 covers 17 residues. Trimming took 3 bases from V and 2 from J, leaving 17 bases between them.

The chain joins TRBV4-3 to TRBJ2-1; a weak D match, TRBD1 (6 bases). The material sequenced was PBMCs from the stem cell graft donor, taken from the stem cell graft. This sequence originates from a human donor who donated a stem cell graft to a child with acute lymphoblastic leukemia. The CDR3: CASSHRVGQGTYNEQFF. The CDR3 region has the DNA TGCGCCAGCAGCCATAGGGTGGGGCAGGGGACCTACAATGAGCAGTTCTTC.